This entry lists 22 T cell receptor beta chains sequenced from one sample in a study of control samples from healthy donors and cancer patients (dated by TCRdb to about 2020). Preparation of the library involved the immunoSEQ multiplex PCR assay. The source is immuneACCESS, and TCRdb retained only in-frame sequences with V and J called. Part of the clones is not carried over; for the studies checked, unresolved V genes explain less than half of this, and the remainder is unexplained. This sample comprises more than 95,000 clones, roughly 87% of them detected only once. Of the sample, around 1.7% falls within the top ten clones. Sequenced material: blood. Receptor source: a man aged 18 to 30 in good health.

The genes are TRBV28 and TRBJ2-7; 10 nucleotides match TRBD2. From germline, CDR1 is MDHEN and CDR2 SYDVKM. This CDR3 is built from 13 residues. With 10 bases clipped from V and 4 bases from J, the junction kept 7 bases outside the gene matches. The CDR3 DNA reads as TGTGCCACCAGGACTAGCGGCCTTTACGAGCAGTACTTC. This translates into CATRTSGLYEQYF. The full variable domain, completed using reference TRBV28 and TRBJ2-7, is DVKVTQSSRYLVKRTGEKVFLECVQDMDHENMFWYRQDPGLGLRLIYFSYDVKMKEKGDIPEGYSVSREKKERFSLILESASTNQTSMYLCATRTSGLYEQYFGPGTRLTVT.

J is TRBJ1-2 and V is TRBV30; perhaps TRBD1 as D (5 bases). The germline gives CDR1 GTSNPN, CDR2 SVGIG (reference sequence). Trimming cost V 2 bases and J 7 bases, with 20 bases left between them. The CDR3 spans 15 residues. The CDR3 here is CAWSKGPGVAGGYTF. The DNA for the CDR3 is TGTGCCTGGAGTAAAGGTCCGGGGGTTGCGGGTGGCTACACCTTC.

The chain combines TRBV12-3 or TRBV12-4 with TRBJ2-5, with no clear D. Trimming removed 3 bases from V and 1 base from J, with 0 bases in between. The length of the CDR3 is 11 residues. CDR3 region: CASSFQETQYF. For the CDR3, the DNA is TGTGCCAGCAGTTTCCAAGAGACCCAGTACTTC.

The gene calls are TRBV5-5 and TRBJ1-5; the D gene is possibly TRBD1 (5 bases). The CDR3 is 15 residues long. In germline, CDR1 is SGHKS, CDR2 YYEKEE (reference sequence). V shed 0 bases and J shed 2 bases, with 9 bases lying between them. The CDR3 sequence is CASSLEGNGNQPQHF. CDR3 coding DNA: TGTGCCAGCAGCTTGGAGGGGAATGGCAATCAGCCCCAGCATTTT.

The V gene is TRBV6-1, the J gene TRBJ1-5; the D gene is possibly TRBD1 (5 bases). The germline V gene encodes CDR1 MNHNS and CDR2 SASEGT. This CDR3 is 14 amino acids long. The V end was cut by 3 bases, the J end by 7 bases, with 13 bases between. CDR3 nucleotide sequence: TGTGCCAGCAGTGACGGGGGGGTCTTGCAGCCCCAGCATTTT. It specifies CASSDGGVLQPQHF.

In nucleotides, the CDR3 is TGTGCCAGCAGTTACTCGAATGGACGCTACAATGAGCAGTTCTTC. It codes for CASSYSNGRYNEQFF. The rearrangement uses TRBV6-5 and TRBJ2-1, with D unresolved. The CDR3 has 15 residues. Between the trimmed V and J ends, which lost 0 bases and 3 bases, there was a span of 9 bases. Germline V gene sequence: CDR1 MNHEY, CDR2 SVGAGI.

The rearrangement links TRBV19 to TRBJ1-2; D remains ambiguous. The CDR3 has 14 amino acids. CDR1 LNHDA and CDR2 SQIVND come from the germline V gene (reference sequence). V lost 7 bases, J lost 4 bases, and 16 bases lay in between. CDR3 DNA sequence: TGTGCCAGTATAAAGGCAGGAGAAATCTATGGCTACACCTTC. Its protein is CASIKAGEIYGYTF.

CDR3 bases: TGTGCCAGCAGTTCGACCCGCGGGCCAACCTACGAGCAGTACTTC. Translated, it gives CASSSTRGPTYEQYF. The chain couples TRBV27 to TRBJ2-7; TRBD2 is a possible D gene (5 bases). The CDR3 sequence is 15 residues long. Trimming took off 4 bases at V and 2 bases at J, with 15 bases between the two ends. CDR1 and CDR2 (germline): MNHEY, SMNVEV (reference sequence).

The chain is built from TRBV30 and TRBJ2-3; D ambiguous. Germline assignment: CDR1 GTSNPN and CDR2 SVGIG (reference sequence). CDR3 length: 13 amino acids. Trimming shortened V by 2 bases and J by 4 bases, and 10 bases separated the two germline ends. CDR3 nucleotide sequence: TGTGCCTGGAGTCGAGATTTAGCAGATACGCAGTATTTT. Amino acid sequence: CAWSRDLADTQYF.

The CDR3 DNA reads TGCGCCAGCAGTGAGTTTGGGGCCCGCCTGCCCCAGCATTTT. As protein: CASSEFGARLPQHF. The chain uses TRBV10-2 and TRBJ1-5; the D gene is possibly TRBD1 (5 bases). The V gene lost 1 base and the J gene lost 9 bases, with 13 bases spanning the gap. The CDR3 runs to 14 residues. The germline V gene encodes CDR1 WSHSY and CDR2 SAAADI.

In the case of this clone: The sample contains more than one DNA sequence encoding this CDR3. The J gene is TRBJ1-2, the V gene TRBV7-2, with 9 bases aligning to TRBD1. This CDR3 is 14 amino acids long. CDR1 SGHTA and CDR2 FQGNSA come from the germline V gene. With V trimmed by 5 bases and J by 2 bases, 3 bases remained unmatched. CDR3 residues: CASSQDRGNYGYTF. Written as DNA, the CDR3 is TGTGCCAGCAGCCAAGACAGGGGGAACTATGGCTACACCTTC.

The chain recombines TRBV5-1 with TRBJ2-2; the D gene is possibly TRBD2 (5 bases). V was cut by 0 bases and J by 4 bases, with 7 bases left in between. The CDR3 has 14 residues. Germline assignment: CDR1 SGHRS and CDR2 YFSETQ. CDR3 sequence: CASSLVARTGELFF. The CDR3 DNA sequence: TGCGCCAGCAGCTTGGTAGCGCGCACCGGGGAGCTGTTTTTT.

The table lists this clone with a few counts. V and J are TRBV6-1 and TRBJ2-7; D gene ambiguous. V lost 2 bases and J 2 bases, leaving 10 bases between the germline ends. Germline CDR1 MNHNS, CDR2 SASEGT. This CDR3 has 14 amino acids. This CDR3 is CASSESMATYEQYF. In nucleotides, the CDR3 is TGTGCCAGCAGTGAATCTATGGCTACCTACGAGCAGTACTTC.

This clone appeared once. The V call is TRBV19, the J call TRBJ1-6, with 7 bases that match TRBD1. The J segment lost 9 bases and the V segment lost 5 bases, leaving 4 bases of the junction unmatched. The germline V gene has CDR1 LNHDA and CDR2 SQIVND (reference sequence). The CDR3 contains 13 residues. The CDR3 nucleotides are TGTGCCAGTAGTCTTGACAGGGTTTCACCCCTCCACTTT. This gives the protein CASSLDRVSPLHF.

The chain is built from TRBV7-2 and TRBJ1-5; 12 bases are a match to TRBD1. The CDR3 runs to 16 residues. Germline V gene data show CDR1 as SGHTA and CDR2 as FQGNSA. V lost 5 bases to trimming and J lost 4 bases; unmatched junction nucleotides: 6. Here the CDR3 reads CASSPRDRGLNQPQHF. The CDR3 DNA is TGTGCCAGCAGCCCCCGGGACAGGGGGCTTAATCAGCCCCAGCATTTT.

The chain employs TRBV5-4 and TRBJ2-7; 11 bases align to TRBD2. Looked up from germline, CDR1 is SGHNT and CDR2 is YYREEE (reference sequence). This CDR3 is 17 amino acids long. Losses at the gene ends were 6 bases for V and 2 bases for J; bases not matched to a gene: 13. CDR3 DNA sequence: TGTGCCAGCAAGAAACTTGGGACTAGCGGAATGACCTACGAGCAGTACTTC. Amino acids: CASKKLGTSGMTYEQYF.

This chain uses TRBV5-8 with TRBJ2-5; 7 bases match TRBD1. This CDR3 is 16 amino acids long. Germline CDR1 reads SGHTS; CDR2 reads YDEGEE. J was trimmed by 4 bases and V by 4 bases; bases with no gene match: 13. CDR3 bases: TGTGCCAGCAGCCCCACAGGGGTCGGAGGACGAGAGACCCAGTACTTC. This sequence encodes CASSPTGVGGRETQYF.

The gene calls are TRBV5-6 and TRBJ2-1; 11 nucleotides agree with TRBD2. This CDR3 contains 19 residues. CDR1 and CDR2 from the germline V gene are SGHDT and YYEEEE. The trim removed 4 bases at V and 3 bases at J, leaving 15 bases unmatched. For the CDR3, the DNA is TGTGCCAGCAGCCCATTTTCACTAGCGGGAGTCAGTTACTACAATGAGCAGTTCTTC. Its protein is CASSPFSLAGVSYYNEQFF. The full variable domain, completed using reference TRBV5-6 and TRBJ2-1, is DAGVTQSPTHLIKTRGQQVTLRCSPKSGHDTVSWYQQALGQGPQFIFQYYEEEERQRGNFPDRFSGHQFPNYSSELNVNALLLGDSALYLCASSPFSLAGVSYYNEQFFGPGTRLTVL.

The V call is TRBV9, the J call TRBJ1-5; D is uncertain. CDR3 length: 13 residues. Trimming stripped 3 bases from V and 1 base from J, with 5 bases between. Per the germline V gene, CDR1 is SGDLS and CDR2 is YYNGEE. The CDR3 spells CASSEHSNQPQHF. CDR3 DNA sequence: TGTGCCAGCAGCGAACACAGCAATCAGCCCCAGCATTTT.

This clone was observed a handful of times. CDR3 residues: CASSQSGARNTIYF. The CDR3 region has the DNA TGTGCCAGCAGCCAATCCGGGGCTCGAAACACCATATATTTT. The genes are TRBV14 and TRBJ1-3; a weak D match, TRBD1 (5 bases). The length of the CDR3 is 14 residues. Germline V gene data show CDR1 as SGHDN and CDR2 as FVKESK. The V gene lost 2 bases and the J gene lost 5 bases, with 10 bases spanning the gap. The full variable domain, with the rest looked up from reference TRBV14 and TRBJ1-3, is EAGVTQFPSHSVIEKGQTVTLRCDPISGHDNLYWYRRVMGKEIKFLLHFVKESKQDESGMPNNRFLAERTGGTYSTLKVQPAELEDSGVYFCASSQSGARNTIYFGEGSWLTVV.

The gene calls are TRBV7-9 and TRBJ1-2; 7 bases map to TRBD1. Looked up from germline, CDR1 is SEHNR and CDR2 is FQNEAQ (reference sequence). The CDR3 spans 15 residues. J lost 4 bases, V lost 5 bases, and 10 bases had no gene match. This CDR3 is CASSSSDRESYGYTF. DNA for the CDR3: TGTGCCAGCAGCAGTTCCGACAGGGAGAGCTATGGCTACACCTTC.

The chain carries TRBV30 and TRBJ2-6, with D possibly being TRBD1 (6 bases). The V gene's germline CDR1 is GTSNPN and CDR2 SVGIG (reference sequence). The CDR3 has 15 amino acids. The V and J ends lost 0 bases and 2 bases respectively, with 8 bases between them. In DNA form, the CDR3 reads TGTGCCTGGAGTGTCAGGGGTGCTGGGGCCAACGTCCTGACTTTC. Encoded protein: CAWSVRGAGANVLTF.